The 26 T cell receptor beta chains presented below share a single source sample, sequenced in a study of beta chain features in type 1 diabetes. Study outcomes and limitations: Patients with Type 1 diabetes showed moderately but significantly shorter TCRB CDR3s in all four CD4+ subsets.

These TCRs are of unknown antigen specificity. Expressed TCRB transcripts were sequenced because the isolated RNA had all been reverse transcribed beforehand. Method: immunoSEQ multiplex PCR; TCRdb's copy keeps in-frame clones and lacks some. This sample has roughly 50,000 clones; less than 55% occur once, and the top ten carry over 1.1%. Input material: Tregs from blood. The receptors come from a man aged 30 to 39 with type 1 diabetes.

This clone appeared once. CDR3 residues: CASSLVRGAVNTEAFF. The CDR3 DNA sequence: TGTGCCAGCAGCTTAGTCCGCGGGGCGGTGAACACTGAAGCTTTCTTT. The rearrangement links TRBV7-2 to TRBJ1-1, with D tentatively TRBD1 (5 bases). The CDR3 contains 16 residues. The V end lost 1 base, the J end lost 0 bases, and 12 bases lay between the germline ends. Germline CDR1 SGHTA, CDR2 FQGNSA.

The chain joins TRBV27 to TRBJ2-7; the match to TRBD2 covers 11 bases. Germline values: CDR1 MNHEY, CDR2 SMNVEV (reference sequence). The CDR3 sequence is 15 residues long. V lost 6 bases to trimming and J lost 3 bases; unmatched junction nucleotides: 7. CDR3 sequence: CASRPGLAAVYEQYF. In nucleotides, the CDR3 is TGTGCCAGCAGACCGGGACTAGCGGCGGTCTACGAGCAGTACTTC.

This chain uses TRBV18 with TRBJ1-2, with 9 bases lining up with TRBD1. This CDR3 region has 14 residues. The J segment lost 2 bases and the V segment lost 4 bases, leaving 2 bases of the junction unmatched. Germline V lookup: CDR1 KGHSH, CDR2 LQKENI. CDR3 loop: CASSLQGANYGYTF. CDR3 nucleotide sequence: TGTGCCAGCTCACTACAGGGGGCGAACTATGGCTACACCTTC.

There are a few counts of this clone. The chain has TRBV9 and TRBJ2-1; TRBD2 might be the D (6 bases). V lost 0 bases to trimming and J lost 3 bases, with 13 bases between them. The V gene's germline CDR1 is SGDLS and CDR2 YYNGEE. The CDR3 has 16 amino acids. The CDR3 DNA follows: TGTGCCAGCAGCGTAGGGGGCGGGAACCTCTACAATGAGCAGTTCTTC. The encoded protein is CASSVGGGNLYNEQFF.

The DNA of the CDR3 is TGTGCCAGCTCACCACGGGGGGCTGAAGCTTTCTTT. Its translation: CASSPRGAEAFF. The chain recombines TRBV18 with TRBJ1-1; D is perhaps TRBD1 (5 bases). CDR3 length equals 12 residues. Germline V gene data show CDR1 as KGHSH and CDR2 as LQKENI. The V end was cut by 1 base, the J end by 6 bases, with 6 bases between.

The chain combines TRBV7-2 with TRBJ2-1, with D possibly TRBD1 on 6 matching bases. Germline CDR1 reads SGHTA; CDR2 reads FQGNSA. The V and J ends lost 2 bases and 11 bases respectively, with 10 bases between them. The CDR3 sequence is 12 residues long. The CDR3 region has the DNA TGTGCCAGCAGCTTAAAGACAGGACAGCAGTTCTTC. Its translation: CASSLKTGQQFF.

This chain connects TRBV18 to TRBJ2-1, with D hard to call. CDR1 is KGHSH and CDR2 is LQKENI in the germline V gene. The CDR3 contains 13 residues. V was shortened by 8 bases and J by 10 bases, with 18 bases between the two germline ends. CDR3 DNA: TGTGCCAGCACCGAGGCGAGAACGGAGGAGCAGTTCTTC. It is translated as CASTEARTEEQFF.

This rearrangement joins TRBV10-3 to TRBJ1-5; D is undetermined. CDR3 length: 16 residues. Trimming stripped 3 bases from V and 6 bases from J, with 18 bases between. Germline loops: CDR1 ENHRY, CDR2 SYGVKD. In DNA, the CDR3 is TGTGCCATCAGTGACCCACAGAACAAGAGTGGTCAGCCCCAGCATTTT. Protein: CAISDPQNKSGQPQHF.

This clone appeared a few times. This chain uses TRBV2 with TRBJ1-2, with D possibly being TRBD1 (5 bases). CDR3 length: 14 amino acids. The germline CDR1 and CDR2 sequences are SNHLY and FYNNEI. V gave up 3 bases and J gave up 5 bases, with 13 bases separating them. The CDR3 here is CASSDRGGPYGYTF. CDR3 bases: TGTGCCAGCAGTGATAGGGGAGGGCCGTATGGCTACACCTTC.

This clone was picked up a small number of times. The gene calls are TRBV7-6 and TRBJ2-5; 14 bases align to TRBD2. Trimming cost V 4 bases and J 2 bases; bases outside gene matches: 15. This CDR3 spans 20 amino acids. The germline CDR1 and CDR2 sequences are SGHVS and FNYEAQ. The chain's CDR3 is CASSSRTSGRSSPKQETQYF. DNA of the CDR3: TGTGCCAGCAGCTCACGGACTAGCGGGAGGTCCTCGCCCAAACAAGAGACCCAGTACTTC.

The chain recombines TRBV6-1 with TRBJ1-1; 8 nucleotides line up with TRBD1. Germline V gene data show CDR1 as MNHNS and CDR2 as SASEGT. CDR3 length: 14 amino acids. The V and J ends lost 6 bases and 6 bases, in that order; junction bases with no gene match: 9. CDR3 sequence reads: CASRFGQGGAEAFF. The CDR3, as DNA: TGTGCCAGCAGATTTGGACAGGGAGGCGCTGAAGCTTTCTTT.

This clone was counted only a few times. This chain links TRBV30 with TRBJ2-4, with 7 bases aligning to TRBD2. The CDR3 has 16 amino acids. The germline V gene has CDR1 GTSNPN and CDR2 SVGIG (reference sequence). With 3 bases clipped from V and 0 bases from J, the junction kept 8 bases outside the gene matches. DNA of the CDR3: TGTGCCTGGAGGGGGGAGCGGGAACTAGCCAAAAACATTCAGTACTTC. Protein sequence: CAWRGERELAKNIQYF.

The chain joins TRBV6-5 to TRBJ1-2; D possibly corresponds to TRBD1 (5 bases). The CDR3 totals 14 residues. V shed 4 bases and J shed 3 bases, with 12 bases lying between them. Germline-derived CDR1 and CDR2 are MNHEY and SVGAGI. The CDR3 DNA sequence: TGTGCCAGCAGTTCCCCCGACAGAGACTATGGCTACACCTTC. Residues: CASSSPDRDYGYTF.

This clone appeared once. The chain is built from TRBV7-9 and TRBJ1-3, with D perhaps TRBD1 (6 bases). Per germline, CDR1 SEHNR and CDR2 FQNEAQ (reference sequence). The V gene lost 3 bases and the J gene lost 4 bases, with 10 bases spanning the gap. There are 14 residues in the CDR3. CDR3 sequence: CASSFTGKGNTIYF. DNA of the CDR3: TGTGCCAGCAGCTTTACAGGGAAAGGAAACACCATATATTTT.

CDR3 residues: CASSPTQGTEAFF. CDR3 DNA sequence: TGTGCCAGCAGCCCTACGCAGGGCACTGAAGCTTTCTTT. The chain couples TRBV16 to TRBJ1-1; a possible D gene is TRBD1 (5 bases). CDR1 KGHSY and CDR2 FQNENV come from the germline V gene. CDR3 length: 13 amino acids. Trimming took 4 bases from V and 4 from J, leaving 10 bases between them.

The CDR3 spells CASSPGGSYEQYF. The CDR3, as DNA: TGTGCCAGCAGCCCAGGGGGTTCCTACGAGCAGTACTTC. The rearrangement links TRBV11-1 to TRBJ2-7; 7 bases are a match to TRBD1. The CDR3 spans 13 residues. Germline V gives CDR1 SGHAT, CDR2 FQDESV (reference sequence). Trimming took 5 bases from V and 1 from J; bases not matched to a gene: 2.

This chain links TRBV28 with TRBJ2-1; 11 bases match TRBD2. The germline V gene has CDR1 MDHEN and CDR2 SYDVKM. V lost 3 bases to trimming and J lost 4 bases; unmatched junction nucleotides: 2. The CDR3 is 15 amino acids. Written as DNA, the CDR3 is TGTGCCAGCAGTTTGGGGACTAGCGGATACAATGAGCAGTTCTTC. This translates into CASSLGTSGYNEQFF.

The J gene is TRBJ2-1, the V gene TRBV10-3; 11 bases fit TRBD2. The CDR3 has 19 amino acids. V dropped 4 bases and J dropped 4; count of bases not matched to a gene: 15. The germline gives CDR1 ENHRY, CDR2 SYGVKD. The CDR3 bases are TGTGCCATCAGTGCAACATCCGGGGCTAGCGGGAGGCTTTACAATGAGCAGTTCTTC. The encoded protein is CAISATSGASGRLYNEQFF.

This clone came up a few times. Within the sample, other DNA sequences also encode this same CDR3. The rearrangement links TRBV6-1 to TRBJ2-7; 8 bases agree with TRBD1. V trimming: 3 bases; J trimming: 5 bases; junction bases outside the gene matches: 6. Germline-derived CDR1 and CDR2 are MNHNS and SASEGT. The CDR3 contains 14 residues. CDR3 amino acids: CASSEAGGGHEQYF. CDR3 nucleotide sequence: TGTGCCAGCAGTGAGGCAGGGGGCGGCCACGAGCAGTACTTC.

The V gene is TRBV10-3, the J gene TRBJ2-3, with D hard to call. The CDR3 is 13 residues long. The germline gives CDR1 ENHRY, CDR2 SYGVKD. V was cut by 4 bases and J by 1 base, with 6 bases left in between. The CDR3 nucleotides are TGTGCCATCAGTGGCAGCGGCACAGATACGCAGTATTTT. Encoded protein: CAISGSGTDTQYF.

This rearrangement joins TRBV6-1 to TRBJ2-1; the D gene is possibly TRBD2 (6 bases). This CDR3 is 14 amino acids long. The V and J ends lost 5 bases and 10 bases respectively, with 18 bases between them. The germline gives CDR1 MNHNS, CDR2 SASEGT. The CDR3 region is CASSPGTLIGEQFF. CDR3 DNA: TGTGCCAGCAGTCCCGGGACTTTAATCGGGGAGCAGTTCTTC.

This chain uses TRBV7-6 with TRBJ2-7; D is perhaps TRBD1 (6 bases). Germline CDR1 is SGHVS and CDR2 is FNYEAQ. With 4 bases removed from V and 2 bases from J, the gap between germline ends came to 18 bases. There are 16 residues in the CDR3. Written as DNA, the CDR3 is TGTGCCAGCAGCTCTCACTCCGGGACATTGACCTACGAGCAGTACTTC. This translates into CASSSHSGTLTYEQYF.

This clone was seen only a few times. This chain connects TRBV29-1 to TRBJ2-5; D may be TRBD2 (5 bases). Germline V CDR1 and CDR2: SQVTM, ANQGSEA. V shed 4 bases and J shed 4 bases, with 16 bases lying between them. The CDR3 has 14 residues. The CDR3 region has the DNA TGCAGCGTTGGGCGGGCAGGTAAAAGAGAGACCCAGTACTTC. This gives the protein CSVGRAGKRETQYF.

This CDR3 is CSVSPGGPRTGELFF. The DNA of the CDR3 is TGCAGCGTTAGTCCGGGAGGGCCGCGGACCGGGGAGCTGTTTTTT. The chain carries TRBV29-1 and TRBJ2-2; 8 nucleotides line up with TRBD2. Germline-derived CDR1 and CDR2 are SQVTM and ANQGSEA. The V segment lost 5 bases and the J segment 5 bases; nucleotides outside the gene matches: 10. There are 15 residues in the CDR3.

This clone has just one count. This chain joins TRBV7-9 and TRBJ2-1, with 10 bases that match TRBD2. J lost 7 bases, V lost 3 bases, and 9 bases had no gene match. The CDR3 loop spans 16 amino acids. The germline CDR1 and CDR2 sequences are SEHNR and FQNEAQ (reference sequence). The CDR3 DNA follows: TGTGCCAGCAGCTTCGGACTAGCGGAGCCAACAAATGAGCAGTTCTTC. This sequence encodes CASSFGLAEPTNEQFF.

The V gene is TRBV5-1, the J gene TRBJ2-3; perhaps TRBD1 as D (5 bases). Germline V gives CDR1 SGHRS, CDR2 YFSETQ. The CDR3 spans 22 residues. The V end was cut by 1 base, the J end by 1 base, with 31 bases between. CDR3 residues: CASSLNLFPPGYGRSGTDTQYF. The CDR3, as DNA: TGCGCCAGCAGCTTGAATCTGTTTCCACCAGGGTATGGGCGTTCGGGCACAGATACGCAGTATTTT.